This TCR beta chain was found in a study of post-analysis software for immune sequencing data. About the study: Included courses were relapsing-remitting and secondary progressive multiple sclerosis; progressive-relapsing multiple sclerosis was also included.

Study-wide results and limits: F measure showed strong co-clustering of same-batch samples. Controls had lower frequencies than patients of about 5 TRBV segments, which included TRBV5-6, TRBV5-1 and TRBV20-1. Relative to controls, patients with multiple sclerosis showed significantly lower normalized Chao1 diversity.

The library was made from cDNA and included unique molecular identifiers. TCRdb analysed the PCR reads with MiXCR anew, one entry per CDR3 protein. The table shows 650,000 to 850,000 distinct CDR3 sequences, with 40% to 55% occurring only once. This CDR3 has 13 amino acids. Germline V CDR1 and CDR2: MDHEN, SYDVKM. Of note for this clonotype: The antigen remains unidentified. Compared with germline, one end of the junction differs, possibly owing to a read error.

The sequence was collected from a girl between 5 and 17 years old with multiple sclerosis. Material: blood. The J gene is TRBJ2-7, the V gene TRBV28; TRBD2 is a possible D gene (6 bases). CDR3 loop: CASSRLGIYGQYF. The CDR3 nucleotides are TGTGCCAGCAGTCGACTAGGTATCTACGGGCAGTACTTC.